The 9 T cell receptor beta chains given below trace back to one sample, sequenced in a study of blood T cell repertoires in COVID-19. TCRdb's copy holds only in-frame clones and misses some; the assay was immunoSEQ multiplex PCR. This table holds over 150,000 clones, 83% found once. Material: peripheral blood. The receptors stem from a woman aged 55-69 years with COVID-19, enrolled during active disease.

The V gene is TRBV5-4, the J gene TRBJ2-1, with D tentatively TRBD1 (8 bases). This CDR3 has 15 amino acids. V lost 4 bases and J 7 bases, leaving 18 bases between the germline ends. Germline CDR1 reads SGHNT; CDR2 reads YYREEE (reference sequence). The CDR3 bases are TGTGCCAGCAGCCTTGGACAGGGAGGGTGGAATGAGCAGTTCTTC. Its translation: CASSLGQGGWNEQFF.

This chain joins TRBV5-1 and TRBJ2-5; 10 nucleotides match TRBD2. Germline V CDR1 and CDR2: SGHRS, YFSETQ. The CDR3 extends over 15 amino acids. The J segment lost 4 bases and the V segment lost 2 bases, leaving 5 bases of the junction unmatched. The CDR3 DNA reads TGCGCCAGCAGCTTTAAGCGGGGGGGCGGAGAGACCCAGTACTTC. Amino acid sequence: CASSFKRGGGETQYF.

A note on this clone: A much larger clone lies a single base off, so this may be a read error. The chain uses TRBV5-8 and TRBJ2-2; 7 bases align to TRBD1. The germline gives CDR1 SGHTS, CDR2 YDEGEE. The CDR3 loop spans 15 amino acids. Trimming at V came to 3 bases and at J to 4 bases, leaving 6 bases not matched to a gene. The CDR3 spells CASSSRQGVTGELFF. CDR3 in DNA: TGTGCCAGCAGCTCCAGACAGGGAGTCACCGGGGAGCTGTTTTTT.

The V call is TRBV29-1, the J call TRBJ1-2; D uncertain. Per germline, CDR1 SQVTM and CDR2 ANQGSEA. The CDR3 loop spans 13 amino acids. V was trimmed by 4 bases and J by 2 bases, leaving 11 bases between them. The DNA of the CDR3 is TGCAGCGTTGGTTTGCGGGAGAACTATGGCTACACCTTC. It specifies CSVGLRENYGYTF.

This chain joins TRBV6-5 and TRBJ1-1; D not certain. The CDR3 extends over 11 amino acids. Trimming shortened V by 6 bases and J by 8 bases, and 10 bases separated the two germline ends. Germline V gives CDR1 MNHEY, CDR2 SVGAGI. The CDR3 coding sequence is TGTGCCAGCAGAAATACTGCCGAAGCTTTCTTT. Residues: CASRNTAEAFF.

The CDR3 here is CASIEQGAGQPQHF. The CDR3 DNA is TGTGCCAGTATTGAGCAGGGGGCTGGTCAGCCCCAGCATTTT. V and J are TRBV19 and TRBJ1-5; TRBD1 aligns across 8 bases. The CDR3 length is 14 residues. Germline assignment: CDR1 LNHDA and CDR2 SQIVND (reference sequence). Trimming removed 7 bases from V and 6 bases from J; junction bases left unmatched: 8.

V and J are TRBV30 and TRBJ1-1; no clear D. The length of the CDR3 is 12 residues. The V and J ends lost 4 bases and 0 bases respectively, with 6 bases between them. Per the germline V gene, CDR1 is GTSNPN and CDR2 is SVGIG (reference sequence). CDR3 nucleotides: TGTGCCTGGACACGGTTGAACACTGAAGCTTTCTTT. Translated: CAWTRLNTEAFF.

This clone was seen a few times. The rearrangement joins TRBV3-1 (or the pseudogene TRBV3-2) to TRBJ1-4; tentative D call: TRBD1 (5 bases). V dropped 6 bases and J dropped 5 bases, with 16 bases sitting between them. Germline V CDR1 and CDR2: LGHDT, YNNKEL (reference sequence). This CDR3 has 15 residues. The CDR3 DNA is TGTGCCAGCAGTCCCCAAGGGGCATGGAATGAAAAACTGTTTTTT. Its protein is CASSPQGAWNEKLFF.

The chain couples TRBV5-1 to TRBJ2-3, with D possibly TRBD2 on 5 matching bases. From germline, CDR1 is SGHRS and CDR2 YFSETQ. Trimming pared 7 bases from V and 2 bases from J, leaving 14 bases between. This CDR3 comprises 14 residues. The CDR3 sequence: CASGRVTPTDTQYF. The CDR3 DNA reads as TGCGCCAGCGGGCGGGTAACCCCCACAGATACGCAGTATTTT.